A selection of T cell receptor beta chains follows, all from one sample in a study of T cell repertoires in cytomegalovirus infection. From the reads, TCRdb called clonotypes with MiXCR, one entry per CDR3 protein. The sample holds approximately 300,000 distinct CDR3 sequences, almost 30% seen once. These receptors lack a known antigen. The source material was cultured PBMCs, sampled from culture after CMV antigen stimulation. All receptors come from a human donor in good health (CMV status not recorded). Some clones in this sample may be carry-over from other donors' samples. The CDR3 runs from the conserved cysteine through the conserved F or W. D genes are given only for firm matches. Not all rows give a size; the values are once, few, many and, for expanded clones, a class.

TRBJ1-4 TRBV4-2 - TRBD1 TGTGCCAGCAGCCATCGGACAGGGGATAATGAAAAACTGTTTTTT CASSHRTGDNEKLFF
TRBJ1-1 TRBV6-1 - - TGTGCCAGCACCGGAGGAGGGAACACTGAAGCTTTCTTT CASTGGGNTEAFF
TRBJ2-1 TRBV6-2/TRBV6-3 - TRBD2 TGTGCCAGCAGGCCACCTCTAGCGGGGGTGACCTACAATGAGCAGTTCTTC CASRPPLAGVTYNEQFF
TRBJ1-1 TRBV7-8 many - TGTGCCAGCAGCTCGAGGACAGTGAACACTGAAGCTTTCTTT CASSSRTVNTEAFF
TRBJ1-1 TRBV7-9 - - TGTGCCAGCAGCCGACCCGTGGTGGACGTTGCTTTCTTT CASSRPVVDVAFF
TRBJ1-1 TRBV7-4 - - TGTGCCAGCAGCCCCGCCCGTGGGAACACTGAAGCTTTCTTT CASSPARGNTEAFF
TRBJ2-1 TRBV7-2 - TRBD1 TGTGCCAGCAGCCGACAGGGGGCGGAGGGCTCCTACAATGAGCAGTTCTTC CASSRQGAEGSYNEQFF
TRBJ2-5 TRBV6-1 - - TGTGCCAGCAGTGGTGGCAGCTCATTCTACCAAGAGACCCAGTACTTC CASSGGSSFYQETQYF
TRBJ2-3 TRBV7-8 many - TGTGCCAGCAGCTTAGTCTCAAGCACAGATACGCAGTATTTT CASSLVSSTDTQYF
TRBJ1-6 TRBV15 - - TGTGCCACCAGCACCACGAGGGGGGGCAGTTCACCCCTCCACTTT CATSTTRGGSSPLHF
TRBJ2-3 TRBV12-3/TRBV12-4 - TRBD2 TGTGCCAGCAGTTTAGCCCCTACGGGAGGGCTACGAGATACGCAGTATTTT CASSLAPTGGLRDTQYF
TRBJ2-5 TRBV18 many - TGTGCCAGCTCACCACAGTTCGAGACCCAGTACTTC CASSPQFETQYF
TRBJ1-1 TRBV7-3 few - TGTGCCAGCAGCCCCCTTGGGGGCAGGGTTGACACTGAAGCTTTCTTT CASSPLGGRVDTEAFF
TRBJ2-4 TRBV20-1 - TRBD2 TGCAGTTTAGCGGGGGCAGGCAAAAACATTCAGTACTTC CSLAGAGKNIQYF
TRBJ1-5 TRBV6-1 - TRBD1 TGTGCCACCGGGACAGTTGACAATCAGCCCCAGCATTTT CATGTVDNQPQHF
TRBJ2-3 TRBV6-5 few - TGTGCCACCTTGCGGGGAGGTGGCACAGATACGCAGTATTTT CATLRGGGTDTQYF
TRBJ1-3 TRBV7-3 - - TGTGCCAGCAGCCTGGCGGGCCTCGGGACCGGAAACACCATATATTTT CASSLAGLGTGNTIYF
TRBJ1-1 TRBV20-1 - - TGCAGTGCTAGACCTAACAGGGAGAACACTGAAGCTTTCTTT CSARPNRENTEAFF